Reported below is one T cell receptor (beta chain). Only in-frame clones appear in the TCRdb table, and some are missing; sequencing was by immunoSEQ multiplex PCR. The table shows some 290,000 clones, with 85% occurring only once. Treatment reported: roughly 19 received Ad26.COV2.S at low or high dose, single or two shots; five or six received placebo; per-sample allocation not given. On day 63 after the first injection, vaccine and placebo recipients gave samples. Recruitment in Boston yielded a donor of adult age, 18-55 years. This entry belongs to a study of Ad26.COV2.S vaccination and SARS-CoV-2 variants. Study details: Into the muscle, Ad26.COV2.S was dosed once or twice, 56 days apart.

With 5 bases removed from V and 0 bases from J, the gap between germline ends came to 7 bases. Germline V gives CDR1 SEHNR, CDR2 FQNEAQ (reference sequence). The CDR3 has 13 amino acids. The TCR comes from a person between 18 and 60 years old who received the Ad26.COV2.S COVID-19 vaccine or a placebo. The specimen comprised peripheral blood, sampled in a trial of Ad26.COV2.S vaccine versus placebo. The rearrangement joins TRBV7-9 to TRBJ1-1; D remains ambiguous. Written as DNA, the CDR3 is TGTGCCAGCAGCCCGCAGGTGAACACTGAAGCTTTCTTT. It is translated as CASSPQVNTEAFF. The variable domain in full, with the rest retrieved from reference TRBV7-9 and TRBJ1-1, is DTGVSQNPRHKITKRGQNVTFRCDPISEHNRLYWYRQTLGQGPEFLTYFQNEAQLEKSRLLSDRFSAERPKGSFSTLEIQRTEQGDSAMYLCASSPQVNTEAFFGQGTRLTVV.